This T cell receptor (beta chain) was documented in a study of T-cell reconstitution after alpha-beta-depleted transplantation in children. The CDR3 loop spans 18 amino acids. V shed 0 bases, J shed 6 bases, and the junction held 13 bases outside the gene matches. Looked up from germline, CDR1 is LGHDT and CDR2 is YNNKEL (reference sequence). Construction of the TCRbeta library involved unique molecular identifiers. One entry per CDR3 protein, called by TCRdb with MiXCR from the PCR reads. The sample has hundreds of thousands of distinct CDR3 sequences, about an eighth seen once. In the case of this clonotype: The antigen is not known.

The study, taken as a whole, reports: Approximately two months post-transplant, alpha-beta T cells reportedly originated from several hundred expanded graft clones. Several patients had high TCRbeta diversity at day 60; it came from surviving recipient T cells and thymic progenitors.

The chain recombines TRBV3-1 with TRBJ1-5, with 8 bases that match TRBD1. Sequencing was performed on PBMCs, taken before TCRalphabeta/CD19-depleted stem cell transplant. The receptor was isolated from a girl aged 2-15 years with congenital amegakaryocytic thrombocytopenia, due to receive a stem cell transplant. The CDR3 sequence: CASSQEGRGLAVGQPQHF. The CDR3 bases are TGTGCCAGCAGCCAAGAGGGCAGGGGGCTCGCTGTGGGTCAGCCCCAGCATTTT. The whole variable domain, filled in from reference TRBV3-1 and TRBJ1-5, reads DTAVSQTPKYLVTQMGNDKSIKCEQNLGHDTMYWYKQDSKKFLKIMFSYNNKELIINETVPNRFSPKSPDKAHLNLHINSLELGDSAVYFCASSQEGRGLAVGQPQHFGDGTRLSIL.